This T cell receptor (beta chain) emerged from a study of blood T cell repertoires in COVID-19. Whole-study context: Acute and convalescent COVID-19 samples came from the United States, Italy and Spain. In each case, the material was cDNA or gDNA derived from T cells, B-cell-depleted T cells, or PBMCs.

The authors' processing: Reference gene primer amplification gave nucleated cell count estimates. Libraries were prepared by immunoSEQ multiplex PCR; TCRdb keeps only in-frame clonotypes and omits some of them. V, J and clone size are taken as reported in that table, and D and trimming were inferred from the DNA itself. There are roughly 230,000 clones in the sample; over 75% occur only once, and around 8% lies in the top ten. The CDR3 totals 15 residues. The germline gives CDR1 MDHEN, CDR2 SYDVKM. Trimming removed 5 bases from V and 7 bases from J; junction bases left unmatched: 11. What was sequenced was peripheral blood. The genes are TRBV28 and TRBJ1-2, with 9 positions matching TRBD1. The clonotype originates from a woman over 75 with acute or convalescent COVID-19. The DNA for the CDR3 is TGTGCCAGCAGTCCAGGGGGGACAGGGATTTTTGGCTACACCTTC. Its protein product is CASSPGGTGIFGYTF.